What follows are 10 T cell receptor beta chains derived from one specimen sequenced in a study of blood T cell repertoires in COVID-19. TCRdb keeps only in-frame clones here, not all; method: immunoSEQ multiplex PCR. The table records 70,000 or so clones, roughly 77% of them present only once. Sequences were obtained from peripheral blood. The source of these receptors is a human donor in a cohort sampled during active COVID-19.

The genes are TRBV3-1 (or the pseudogene TRBV3-2) and TRBJ1-4, with a tentative D call TRBD1 (6 bases). CDR1 is LGHDT, CDR2 YNNKEL, per germline (reference sequence). Trimming cost V 1 base and J 7 bases, with 13 bases left between them. The CDR3 spans 15 residues. The CDR3 sequence is CASSQGSGESEKLFF. The CDR3 DNA reads as TGTGCCAGCAGCCAAGGCTCAGGGGAGAGTGAAAAACTGTTTTTT.

The J gene is TRBJ1-1, the V gene TRBV6-1, with D possibly being TRBD1 (6 bases). This CDR3 spans 14 amino acids. The V end lost 1 base, the J end lost 4 bases, and 10 bases lay between the germline ends. Germline V gene lookup returns CDR1 MNHNS and CDR2 SASEGT. The CDR3 DNA sequence: TGTGCCAGCAGTGAAGGGGGGCCGAGCACTGAAGCTTTCTTT. This translates into CASSEGGPSTEAFF.

This chain links TRBV6-2 or TRBV6-3 with TRBJ1-2, with TRBD1 identical over 9 bases. Germline V gene sequence: CDR1 MNHEY, CDR2 SVGEGT. V lost 5 bases to trimming and J lost 4 bases; unmatched junction nucleotides: 5. The CDR3 sequence is 14 residues long. Written as DNA, the CDR3 is TGTGCCAGCAGTCTTCGGACAGGGGTCTATGGCTACACCTTC. It translates to CASSLRTGVYGYTF.

The chain uses TRBV6-6 and TRBJ1-1; 9 bases fit TRBD1. Germline loops: CDR1 MNHNY, CDR2 SVGAGI (reference sequence). V lost 5 bases to trimming and J lost 5 bases; unmatched junction nucleotides: 6. The CDR3 covers 14 residues. The CDR3 here is CASSLMDRGTEAFF. In DNA, the CDR3 is TGTGCCAGCAGTCTAATGGACAGGGGAACTGAAGCTTTCTTT.

A remark on this clone: The same CDR3 also results from other DNA sequences found in this sample. The V and J genes are TRBV7-8 and TRBJ2-7, with 10 bases fitting TRBD2. The CDR3 length is 15 residues. Unmatched junction bases numbered 4, after V lost 1 base and J lost 4 bases. Germline loops: CDR1 SGHVS, CDR2 FQNEAQ. CDR3 residues: CASSLVAGGGYEQYF. As DNA, the CDR3 is TGTGCCAGCAGCTTAGTAGCGGGAGGAGGTTACGAGCAGTACTTC.

This clone was recorded a few times. The chain is built from TRBV19 and TRBJ1-5, with 9 bases matching TRBD1. Germline values: CDR1 LNHDA, CDR2 SQIVND (reference sequence). V gave up 8 bases and J gave up 1 base; unmatched junction bases: 9. This CDR3 is 16 amino acids long. The CDR3 is CASRRGQGLSNQPQHF. CDR3 sequence (DNA): TGTGCCAGTCGCCGGGGACAGGGATTGAGCAATCAGCCCCAGCATTTT.

The genes are TRBV4-3 and TRBJ1-6; 8 nucleotides agree with TRBD1. V was pared by 0 bases and J by 9 bases, with 7 bases of the junction left unmatched. The germline V gene has CDR1 LGHNA and CDR2 YSLEER. The CDR3 loop spans 16 amino acids. CDR3 region: CASSQEGGQGSSPLHF. Written as DNA, the CDR3 is TGCGCCAGCAGCCAAGAGGGAGGACAGGGTAGTTCACCCCTCCACTTT.

This clone was recorded once. This chain links TRBV18 with TRBJ1-2; TRBD1 might be the D (6 bases). Germline CDR1 KGHSH, CDR2 LQKENI. The CDR3 covers 15 residues. With 6 bases removed from V and 2 bases from J, the gap between germline ends came to 16 bases. The CDR3 sequence: CASSHKQGYNYGYTF. The CDR3 region has the DNA TGTGCCAGCTCCCATAAACAGGGTTACAACTATGGCTACACCTTC.

This clone came up a few times. The chain is built from TRBV4-1 and TRBJ1-3, with D possibly being TRBD1 (5 bases). CDR3 length: 17 amino acids. Trimming removed 1 base from V and 0 bases from J, with 13 bases in between. Germline lookup yields CDR1 MGHRA and CDR2 YSYEKL. The CDR3 sequence: CASSQGQSTGSGNTIYF. The CDR3 region has the DNA TGCGCCAGCAGCCAAGGCCAATCTACAGGCTCTGGAAACACCATATATTTT.

The chain is built from TRBV10-3 and TRBJ2-3; 8 bases are a match to TRBD1. V shed 3 bases, J shed 5 bases, and the junction held 7 bases outside the gene matches. This CDR3 contains 15 residues. Germline loops: CDR1 ENHRY, CDR2 SYGVKD. The CDR3 DNA sequence: TGTGCCATCAGTGAAAGTCCCGGGACAGGAGATACGCAGTATTTT. Translation gives CAISESPGTGDTQYF.